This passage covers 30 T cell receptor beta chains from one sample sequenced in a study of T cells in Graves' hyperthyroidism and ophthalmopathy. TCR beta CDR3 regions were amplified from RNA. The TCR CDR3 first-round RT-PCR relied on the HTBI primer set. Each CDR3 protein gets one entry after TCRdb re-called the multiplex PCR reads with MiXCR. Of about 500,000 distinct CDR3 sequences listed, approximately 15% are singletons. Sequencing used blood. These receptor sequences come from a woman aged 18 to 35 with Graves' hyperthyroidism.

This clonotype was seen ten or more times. The CDR3 sequence: CASTTRGASGSLGSYNEQFF. DNA of the CDR3: TGTGCCAGCACCACGAGAGGGGCTAGCGGGAGTTTGGGCTCCTACAATGAGCAGTTCTTC. This chain joins TRBV11-2 and TRBJ2-1; TRBD2 matches 10 bases. CDR3 length: 20 amino acids. Unmatched junction bases numbered 18, after V lost 7 bases and J lost 0 bases. The V gene's germline CDR1 is SGHAT and CDR2 FQNNGV.

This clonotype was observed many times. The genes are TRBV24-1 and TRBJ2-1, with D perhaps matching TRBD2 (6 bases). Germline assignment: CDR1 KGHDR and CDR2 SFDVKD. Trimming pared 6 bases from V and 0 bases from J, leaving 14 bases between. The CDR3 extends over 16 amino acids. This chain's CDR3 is CATSSPDGSSYNEQFF. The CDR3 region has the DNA TGTGCCACCAGTTCTCCCGACGGGAGCTCCTACAATGAGCAGTTCTTC.

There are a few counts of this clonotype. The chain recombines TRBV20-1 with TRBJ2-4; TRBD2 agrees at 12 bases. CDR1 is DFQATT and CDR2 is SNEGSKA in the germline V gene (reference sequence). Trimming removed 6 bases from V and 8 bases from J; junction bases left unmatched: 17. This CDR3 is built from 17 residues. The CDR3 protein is CSASSWLAGGNRDIQYF. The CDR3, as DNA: TGCAGTGCCAGCTCTTGGCTAGCGGGAGGGAACCGGGACATTCAGTACTTC.

CDR3 coding DNA: TGTGCCAGCAGTTACTCGGGACTAGCGGGAGCCCCTTACAATGAGCAGTTCTTC. It specifies CASSYSGLAGAPYNEQFF. The chain recombines TRBV12-3 or TRBV12-4 with TRBJ2-1; 14 nucleotides align to TRBD2. The CDR3 length is 18 residues. The ends lost 4 bases at V and 4 bases at J; junction bases unmatched: 9.

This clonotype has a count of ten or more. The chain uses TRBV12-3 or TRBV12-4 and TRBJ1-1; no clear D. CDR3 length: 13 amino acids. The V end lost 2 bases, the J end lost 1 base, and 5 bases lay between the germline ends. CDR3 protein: CASSLNENTEAFF. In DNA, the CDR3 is TGTGCCAGCAGTTTAAACGAGAACACTGAAGCTTTCTTT.

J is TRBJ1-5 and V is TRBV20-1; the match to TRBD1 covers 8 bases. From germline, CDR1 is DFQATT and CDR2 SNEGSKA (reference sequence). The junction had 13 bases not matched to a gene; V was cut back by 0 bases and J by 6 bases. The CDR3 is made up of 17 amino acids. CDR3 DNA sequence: TGCAGTGCTAGAGATTTGTCTGGCGGACAGGGTCTTCAGCCCCAGCATTTT. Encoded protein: CSARDLSGGQGLQPQHF.

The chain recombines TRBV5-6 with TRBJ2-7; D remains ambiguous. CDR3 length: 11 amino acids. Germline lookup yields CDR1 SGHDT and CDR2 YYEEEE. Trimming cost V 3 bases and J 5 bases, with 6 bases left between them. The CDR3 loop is CASSSWDEQYF. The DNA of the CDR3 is TGTGCCAGCAGCTCATGGGACGAGCAGTACTTC.

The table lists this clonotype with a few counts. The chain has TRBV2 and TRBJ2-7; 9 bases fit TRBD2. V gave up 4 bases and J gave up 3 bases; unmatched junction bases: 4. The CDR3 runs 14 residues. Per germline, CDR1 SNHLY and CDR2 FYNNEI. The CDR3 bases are TGTGCCAGCAGTGCAGCTAGCGGGAACTACGAGCAGTACGTC. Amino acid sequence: CASSAASGNYEQYV.

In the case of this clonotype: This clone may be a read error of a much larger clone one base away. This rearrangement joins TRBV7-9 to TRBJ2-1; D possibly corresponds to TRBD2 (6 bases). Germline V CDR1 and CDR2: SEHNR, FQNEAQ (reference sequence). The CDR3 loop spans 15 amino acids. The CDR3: CASSPGRSSCNEQFF. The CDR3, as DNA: TGTGCCAGCAGCCCCGGGAGAAGCTCCTGCAATGAGCAGTTCTTC.

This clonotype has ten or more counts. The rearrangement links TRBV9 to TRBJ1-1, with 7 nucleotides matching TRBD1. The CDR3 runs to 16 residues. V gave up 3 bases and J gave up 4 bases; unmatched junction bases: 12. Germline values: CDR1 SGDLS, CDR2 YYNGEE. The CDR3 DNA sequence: TGTGCCAGCAGCGAGAGGGGGTCGGGACAGAGCACTGAAGCTTTCTTT. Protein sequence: CASSERGSGQSTEAFF. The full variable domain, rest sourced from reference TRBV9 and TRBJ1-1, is DSGVTQTPKHLITATGQRVTLRCSPRSGDLSVYWYQQSLDQGLQFLIQYYNGEERAKGNILERFSAQQFPDLHSELNLSSLELGDSALYFCASSERGSGQSTEAFFGQGTRLTVV.

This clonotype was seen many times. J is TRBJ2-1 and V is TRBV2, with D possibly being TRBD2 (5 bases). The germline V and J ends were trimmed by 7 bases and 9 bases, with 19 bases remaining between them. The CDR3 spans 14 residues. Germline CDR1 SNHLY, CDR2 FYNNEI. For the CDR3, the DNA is TGTGCCAGCATGAGAAGCCCCCTAGCCGGTGAGCAGTTCTTC. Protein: CASMRSPLAGEQFF.

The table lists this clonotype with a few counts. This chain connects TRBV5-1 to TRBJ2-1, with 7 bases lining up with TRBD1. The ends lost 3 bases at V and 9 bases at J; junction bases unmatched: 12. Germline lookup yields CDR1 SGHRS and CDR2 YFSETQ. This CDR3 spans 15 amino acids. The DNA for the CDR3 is TGCGCCAGCAGCTCCCGACAGGGCGAGTACTTTGAGCAGTTCTTC. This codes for CASSSRQGEYFEQFF.

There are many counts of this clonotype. The CDR3 protein is CASSRGLMGDNEQFF. The CDR3 bases are TGTGCCAGCAGCCGGGGACTAATGGGGGACAATGAGCAGTTCTTC. This chain links TRBV3-1 with TRBJ2-1, with 7 bases identical to TRBD2. The germline CDR1 and CDR2 sequences are LGHDT and YNNKEL (reference sequence). This CDR3 region has 15 residues. After removal of 4 bases from V and 5 bases from J, the junction contained 8 bases not matched to a gene.

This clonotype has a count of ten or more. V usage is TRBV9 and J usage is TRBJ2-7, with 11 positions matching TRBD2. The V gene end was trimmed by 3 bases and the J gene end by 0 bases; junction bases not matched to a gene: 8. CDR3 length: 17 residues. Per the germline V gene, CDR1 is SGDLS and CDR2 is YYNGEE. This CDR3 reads CASSAREGTSGSYEQYF. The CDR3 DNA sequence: TGTGCCAGCAGCGCGAGGGAGGGGACTAGCGGCTCCTACGAGCAGTACTTC.

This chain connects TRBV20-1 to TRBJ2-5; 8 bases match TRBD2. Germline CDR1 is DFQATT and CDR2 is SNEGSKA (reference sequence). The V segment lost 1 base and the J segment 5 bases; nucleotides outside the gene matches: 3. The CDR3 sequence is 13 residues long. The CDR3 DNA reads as TGCAGTGCTAGAGGTTCGGGAGGGGAGACCCAGTACTTC. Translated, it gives CSARGSGGETQYF.

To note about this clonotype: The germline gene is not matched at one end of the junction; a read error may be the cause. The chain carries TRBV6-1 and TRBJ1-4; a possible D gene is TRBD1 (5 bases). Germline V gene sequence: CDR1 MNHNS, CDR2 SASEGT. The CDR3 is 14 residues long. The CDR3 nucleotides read TGTGCCAGCCAGCAGGGAATTATAAATGAAAAACTGCTTTTT. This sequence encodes CASQQGIINEKLLF.

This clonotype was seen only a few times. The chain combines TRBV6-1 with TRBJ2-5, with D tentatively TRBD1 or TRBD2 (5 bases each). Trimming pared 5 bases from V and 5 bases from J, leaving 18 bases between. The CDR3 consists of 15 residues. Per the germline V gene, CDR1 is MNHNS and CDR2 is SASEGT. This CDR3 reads CASSPSGRPGETQYF. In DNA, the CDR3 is TGTGCCAGCAGTCCCTCGGGACGACCGGGCGAGACCCAGTACTTC.

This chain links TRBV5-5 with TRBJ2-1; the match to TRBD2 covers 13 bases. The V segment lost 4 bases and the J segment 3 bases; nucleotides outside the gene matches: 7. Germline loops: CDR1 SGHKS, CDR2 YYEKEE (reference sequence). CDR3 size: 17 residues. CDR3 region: CASSTRTSGGFYNEQFF. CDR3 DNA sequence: TGTGCCAGCAGCACCCGGACTAGCGGGGGATTCTACAATGAGCAGTTCTTC.

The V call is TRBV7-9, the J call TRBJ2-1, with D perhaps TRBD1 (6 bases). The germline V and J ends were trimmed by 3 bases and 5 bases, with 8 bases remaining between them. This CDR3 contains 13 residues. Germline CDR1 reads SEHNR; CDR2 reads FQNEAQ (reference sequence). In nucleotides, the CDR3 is TGTGCCAGCAGCTTGCAGGGGCACAATGAGCAGTTCTTC. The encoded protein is CASSLQGHNEQFF.

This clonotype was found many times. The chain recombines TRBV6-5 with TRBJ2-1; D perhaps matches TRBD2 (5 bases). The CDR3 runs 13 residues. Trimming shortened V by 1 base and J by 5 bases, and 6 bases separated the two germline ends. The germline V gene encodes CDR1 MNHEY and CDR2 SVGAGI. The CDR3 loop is CASSYWTDNEQFF. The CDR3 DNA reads TGTGCCAGCAGTTACTGGACTGACAATGAGCAGTTCTTC.

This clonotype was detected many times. The CDR3 DNA sequence: TGTGCCAGTAGTATCTTAGGGCCCAGTAGCAATCAGCCCCAGCATTTT. Translated: CASSILGPSSNQPQHF. The V and J genes are TRBV19 and TRBJ1-5; D is undetermined. Germline values: CDR1 LNHDA, CDR2 SQIVND (reference sequence). The CDR3 has 16 amino acids. Trimming removed 3 bases from V and 0 bases from J, with 12 bases in between.

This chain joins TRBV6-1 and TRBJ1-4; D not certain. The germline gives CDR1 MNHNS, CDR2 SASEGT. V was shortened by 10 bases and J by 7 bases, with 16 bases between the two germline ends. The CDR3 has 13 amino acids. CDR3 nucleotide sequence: TGTGCCACCCGGGTTTTGGAAGGTGAAAAACTGTTTTTT. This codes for CATRVLEGEKLFF.

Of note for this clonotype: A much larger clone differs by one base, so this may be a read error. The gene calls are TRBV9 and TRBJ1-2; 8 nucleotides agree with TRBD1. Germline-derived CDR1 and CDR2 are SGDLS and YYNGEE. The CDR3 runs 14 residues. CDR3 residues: CVSVRGGQDSGYTF. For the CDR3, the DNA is TGTGTCAGCGTTAGGGGGGGACAGGATTCTGGCTACACCTTC.

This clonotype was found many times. DNA of the CDR3: TGCGCCAGCGGGATAGGGGGCTCCTACAATGAGCAGTTCTTC. Its protein is CASGIGGSYNEQFF. The genes are TRBV5-1 and TRBJ2-1; perhaps TRBD1 as D (6 bases). The germline CDR1 and CDR2 sequences are SGHRS and YFSETQ. V gave up 7 bases and J gave up 0 bases, with 11 bases separating them. CDR3 length: 14 amino acids. The whole variable domain, remainder taken from reference TRBV5-1 and TRBJ2-1, is KAGVTQTPRYLIKTRGQQVTLSCSPISGHRSVSWYQQTPGQGLQFLFEYFSETQRNKGNFPGRFSGRQFSNSRSEMNVSTLELGDSALYLCASGIGGSYNEQFFGPGTRLTVL.

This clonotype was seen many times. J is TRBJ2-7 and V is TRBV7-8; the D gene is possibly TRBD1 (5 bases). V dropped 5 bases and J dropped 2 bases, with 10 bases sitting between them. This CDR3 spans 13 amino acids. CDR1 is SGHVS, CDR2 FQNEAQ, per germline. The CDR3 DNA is TGTGCCAGCAGCAGCCGACAGACCTACGAGCAGTACGTC. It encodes CASSSRQTYEQYV.

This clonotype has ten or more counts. In nucleotides, the CDR3 is TGTGCCAGCAGTGATCAGGGATTTCTAGCTTTCTTT. Amino acid sequence: CASSDQGFLAFF. The chain combines TRBV2 with TRBJ1-1; TRBD1 might be the D (5 bases). This CDR3 contains 12 residues. Trimming took 3 bases from V and 10 from J, leaving 12 bases between them. Germline values: CDR1 SNHLY, CDR2 FYNNEI. The full variable domain, rest sourced from reference TRBV2 and TRBJ1-1, is EPEVTQTPSHQVTQMGQEVILRCVPISNHLYFYWYRQILGQKVEFLVSFYNNEISEKSEIFDDQFSVERPDGSNFTLKIRSTKLEDSAMYFCASSDQGFLAFFGQGTRLTVV.

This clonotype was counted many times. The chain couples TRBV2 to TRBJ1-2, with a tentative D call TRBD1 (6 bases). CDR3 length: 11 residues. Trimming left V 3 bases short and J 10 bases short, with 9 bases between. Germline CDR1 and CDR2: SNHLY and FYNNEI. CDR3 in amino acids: CASSDRTAYTF. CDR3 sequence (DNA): TGTGCCAGCAGTGACAGGACAGCCTACACCTTC.

This chain's CDR3 is CSVRLASGRVRGTDTQYF. CDR3 in DNA: TGCAGCGTTCGTTTAGCGAGCGGGAGGGTCCGTGGCACAGATACGCAGTATTTT. The V call is TRBV29-1, the J call TRBJ2-3, with TRBD2 matching 10 bases. The J segment lost 1 base and the V segment lost 5 bases, leaving 15 bases of the junction unmatched. The CDR3 consists of 18 residues. Germline CDR1 and CDR2: SQVTM and ANQGSEA.

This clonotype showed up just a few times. The CDR3 nucleotides read TGCGCCAGCAGCCAAGAAAGGAACCTCTATGCCAATGGCTACACCTTC. Translation: CASSQERNLYANGYTF. The rearrangement uses TRBV4-1 and TRBJ1-2; D gene uncertain. This CDR3 region has 16 residues. Germline lookup yields CDR1 MGHRA and CDR2 YSYEKL. V was clipped by 0 bases and J by 6 bases, with 17 bases between them.

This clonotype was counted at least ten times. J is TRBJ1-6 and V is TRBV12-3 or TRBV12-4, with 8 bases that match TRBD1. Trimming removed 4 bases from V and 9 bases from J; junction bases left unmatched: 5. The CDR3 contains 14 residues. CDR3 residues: CASSSRTGSSPLHF. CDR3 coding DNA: TGTGCCAGCAGTTCTAGGACAGGGTCTTCACCCCTCCACTTT.